This T cell receptor beta chain was recovered during a study of blood T cell repertoires in COVID-19. V gave up 1 base and J gave up 4 bases, with 8 bases separating them. CDR1 is SGHRS, CDR2 YFSETQ, per germline. This CDR3 has 13 amino acids. In the authors' methods: Reference gene primer amplification in the assay estimated nucleated cell counts. The method was immunoSEQ multiplex PCR; TCRdb's version includes in-frame clones alone and lacks a portion of them. V, J and clone size reflect that table, while D and trimming were determined from the DNA. The data show approximately 400,000 clones, around 89% seen once.

V usage is TRBV5-1 and J usage is TRBJ1-1; D uncertain. Sequences were obtained from peripheral blood. The source of this sequence is a woman aged 45 to 65 with COVID-19, enrolled during active disease. CDR3 sequence reads: CASSLPGATEAFF. As DNA, the CDR3 is TGCGCCAGCAGCTTGCCGGGTGCCACTGAAGCTTTCTTT.